A single sample gave rise to the 24 T cell receptor beta chains below, sequenced in a study of cytomegalovirus exposure and HLA in healthy donors. It was with 60 Vbeta and 13 Jbeta primers that the PCR ran. Using immunoSEQ multiplex PCR, the repertoire was profiled, and TCRdb retains in-frame clones only, with some absent. The sample holds fewer than 150,000 clones; roughly 14% are singletons and the top ten take 1.9%. Material for sequencing was PBMCs. The receptors come from a woman between 18 and 29 years old in good health and CMV-seronegative.

The chain has TRBV5-1 and TRBJ2-5, with D possibly TRBD1 on 6 matching bases. Trimming removed 1 base from V and 2 bases from J, with 9 bases in between. Germline CDR1 SGHRS, CDR2 YFSETQ. The CDR3 is made up of 14 amino acids. CDR3 protein: CASSLQGIQETQYF. CDR3 DNA: TGCGCCAGCAGCTTGCAGGGGATACAAGAGACCCAGTACTTC.

The chain has TRBV6-1 and TRBJ2-7; TRBD2 agrees at 7 bases. This CDR3 comprises 10 residues. The germline V gene encodes CDR1 MNHNS and CDR2 SASEGT. With V trimmed by 8 bases and J by 7 bases, 2 bases remained unmatched. CDR3 sequence (DNA): TGTGCCAGCGGGGAGGGAGAGCAGTACTTC. Its protein is CASGEGEQYF.

This sequence joins TRBV19 and TRBJ2-3, with 9 bases lining up with TRBD1. J gave up 2 bases and V 4 bases, and 4 bases lay outside the gene matches. The germline V gene has CDR1 LNHDA and CDR2 SQIVND (reference sequence). CDR3 length equals 15 residues. CDR3 in amino acids: CASSTHRGLTDTQYF. In nucleotides, the CDR3 is TGTGCCAGTAGTACACACAGGGGGCTCACAGATACGCAGTATTTT.

The rearrangement uses TRBV5-1 and TRBJ2-7; 10 positions agree with TRBD2. The CDR3 sequence is 16 residues long. J lost 5 bases, V lost 0 bases, and 8 bases had no gene match. Germline V gives CDR1 SGHRS, CDR2 YFSETQ. CDR3 loop: CASSLARLAGVHEQYF. The DNA of the CDR3 is TGCGCCAGCAGCTTGGCGCGTCTAGCGGGGGTTCACGAGCAGTACTTC.

This clone came up a few times. The chain recombines TRBV7-3 with TRBJ2-2, with TRBD1 matching 11 bases. Germline V CDR1 and CDR2: SGHTA, FQGTGA. The CDR3 has 16 residues. V gave up 3 bases and J gave up 5 bases; unmatched junction bases: 5. The CDR3 nucleotides read TGTGCCAGCAGCTTGAGGACAGGGGGCGTGACCGGGGAGCTGTTTTTT. It is translated as CASSLRTGGVTGELFF.

This clone was picked up a small number of times. The gene calls are TRBV5-1 and TRBJ2-3; 8 bases are shared with TRBD1. The length of the CDR3 is 14 residues. Trimming cost V 4 bases and J 0 bases; bases outside gene matches: 1. Germline V CDR1 and CDR2: SGHRS, YFSETQ. CDR3: CASSRQGSTDTQYF. The DNA of the CDR3 is TGCGCCAGCAGCCGACAGGGGAGCACAGATACGCAGTATTTT.

The rearrangement joins TRBV5-4 to TRBJ2-5; no clear D gene. V lost 2 bases and J lost 3, with 8 bases in between. Germline CDR1 is SGHNT and CDR2 is YYREEE (reference sequence). CDR3 length: 13 residues. CDR3 region: CASSLLQEETQYF. The CDR3 DNA sequence: TGTGCCAGCAGCTTATTGCAGGAAGAGACCCAGTACTTC.

The V gene is TRBV6-1, the J gene TRBJ2-3, with TRBD1 matching over 7 bases. The CDR3 length is 15 residues. The germline V gene encodes CDR1 MNHNS and CDR2 SASEGT. V was clipped by 5 bases and J by 6 bases; unmatched bases: 11. CDR3 bases: TGTGCCAGCAGTCGCCGGGACAGTTTAGCGGATACGCAGTATTTT. It encodes CASSRRDSLADTQYF.

V gene TRBV7-2 combines with J gene TRBJ2-5; 7 bases are shared with TRBD2. After removal of 1 base from V and 9 bases from J, the junction contained 5 bases not matched to a gene. This CDR3 is 13 amino acids long. CDR1 and CDR2 from the germline V gene are SGHTA and FQGNSA. The CDR3 nucleotides read TGTGCCAGCAGCTTAGGGGGGAGGGAGGCCCAGTACTTC. This gives the protein CASSLGGREAQYF.

The chain is built from TRBV2 and TRBJ2-7, with a possible D match to TRBD1 (6 bases). V was trimmed by 1 base and J by 7 bases, leaving 23 bases between them. The CDR3 is 17 residues long. Germline-derived CDR1 and CDR2 are SNHLY and FYNNEI. The CDR3 is CASSEGRDRPGSREQYF. The CDR3 DNA is TGTGCCAGCAGTGAAGGTCGAGACAGGCCCGGTTCGAGGGAGCAGTACTTC.

The chain joins TRBV7-9 to TRBJ1-1, with D perhaps matching TRBD1 (6 bases). Germline V lookup: CDR1 SEHNR, CDR2 FQNEAQ (reference sequence). This CDR3 spans 12 amino acids. The ends were cut back, 0 bases at V and 9 bases at J, with 8 bases in the middle. Written as DNA, the CDR3 is TGTGCCAGCAGCTTAGCGGACAGTAAAGCTTTCTTT. Protein: CASSLADSKAFF.

The V and J genes are TRBV14 and TRBJ2-7, with a tentative D call TRBD2 (6 bases). Trimming removed 0 bases from V and 6 bases from J, with 21 bases in between. Germline CDR1 and CDR2: SGHDN and FVKESK. The CDR3 totals 17 residues. In DNA, the CDR3 is TGTGCCAGCAGCCAAGATGGGGGGAGGAGAGGGACCCTCGAGCAGTACTTC. This sequence encodes CASSQDGGRRGTLEQYF.

J is TRBJ2-3 and V is TRBV5-4; D perhaps matches TRBD2 (5 bases). Between the trimmed V and J ends, which lost 2 bases and 5 bases, there was a span of 9 bases. This CDR3 has 13 amino acids. Germline V gene sequence: CDR1 SGHNT, CDR2 YYREEE (reference sequence). The CDR3 coding sequence is TGTGCCAGCAGCTTAGGGAGAGTAGATACGCAGTATTTT. Residues: CASSLGRVDTQYF.

The chain recombines TRBV30 with TRBJ1-2, with a possible D match to TRBD1 (5 bases). V lost 3 bases and J 1 base, leaving 15 bases between the germline ends. Germline lookup yields CDR1 GTSNPN and CDR2 SVGIG (reference sequence). CDR3 length equals 15 residues. The CDR3 DNA is TGTGCCTGGAGGGGACTACGGGGAATTAACTATGGCTACACCTTC. Translation gives CAWRGLRGINYGYTF.

The V and J genes are TRBV11-3 and TRBJ2-4; no clear D. V gave up 0 bases and J gave up 6 bases, with 3 bases separating them. The CDR3 runs to 12 residues. Per the germline V gene, CDR1 is SGHNT and CDR2 is YENEEA. Written as DNA, the CDR3 is TGTGCCAGCAGCTTAGACAGAAACATTCAGTACTTC. Translation gives CASSLDRNIQYF.

V gene TRBV15 combines with J gene TRBJ2-7; D might be TRBD2 (5 bases). Germline loops: CDR1 LNHNV, CDR2 YYDKDF (reference sequence). The CDR3 consists of 16 residues. Trimming left V 0 bases short and J 2 bases short, with 14 bases between. CDR3 in DNA: TGTGCCACCAGCAGAGATCTGGGAGCGGAGGCCTACGAGCAGTACTTC. As protein: CATSRDLGAEAYEQYF.

The V call is TRBV6-6, the J call TRBJ1-1; 7 nucleotides line up with TRBD1. Germline V gene data show CDR1 as MNHNY and CDR2 as SVGAGI (reference sequence). This CDR3 comprises 13 residues. V dropped 6 bases and J dropped 6; count of bases not matched to a gene: 7. Written as DNA, the CDR3 is TGTGCCAGCAGAACCTACAGGGGCCCTGAAGCTTTCTTT. Amino acid sequence: CASRTYRGPEAFF.

This clone was seen a few times. The J gene is TRBJ2-7, the V gene TRBV5-5, with D unresolved. Germline CDR1 SGHKS, CDR2 YYEKEE (reference sequence). V was clipped by 4 bases and J by 5 bases, with 16 bases between them. This CDR3 has 14 residues. The CDR3 DNA reads TGTGCCAGCAGCCCCATTAGCCGTGTGAACGAGCAGTACTTC. Translation gives CASSPISRVNEQYF.

This clone was seen more than once but under ten times. V gene TRBV10-3 combines with J gene TRBJ2-7; possible D gene TRBD2, 7 bases. Per the germline V gene, CDR1 is ENHRY and CDR2 is SYGVKD. This CDR3 comprises 12 residues. V shed 9 bases and J shed 6 bases, with 15 bases lying between them. The CDR3 DNA reads TGTGCCATAAAAGGGGGGGCAGGCGAGCAGTACTTC. Translated: CAIKGGAGEQYF.

The chain recombines TRBV11-1 with TRBJ2-2, with D perhaps TRBD1 (6 bases). V was shortened by 5 bases and J by 0 bases, with 13 bases between the two germline ends. Germline CDR1 is SGHAT and CDR2 is FQDESV (reference sequence). The CDR3 sequence is 16 residues long. CDR3 nucleotide sequence: TGTGCCAGCAGCCCAGGCGACAGGACGAACACCGGGGAGCTGTTTTTT. This codes for CASSPGDRTNTGELFF.

This rearrangement joins TRBV7-2 to TRBJ2-7, with 7 nucleotides matching TRBD2. V lost 5 bases to trimming and J lost 2 bases; unmatched junction nucleotides: 9. CDR1 SGHTA and CDR2 FQGNSA come from the germline V gene. The CDR3 totals 15 residues. CDR3 nucleotide sequence: TGTGCCAGCAGCCTCGGACTAGGCCAGCCCTACGAGCAGTACTTC. It translates to CASSLGLGQPYEQYF.

For the CDR3, the DNA is TGTGCCAGCAGCGTAGGGACTAGCAGCACAGATACGCAGTATTTT. It translates to CASSVGTSSTDTQYF. The V and J genes are TRBV9 and TRBJ2-3; 8 nucleotides match TRBD2. The CDR3 extends over 15 amino acids. Germline values: CDR1 SGDLS, CDR2 YYNGEE. After removal of 0 bases from V and 0 bases from J, the junction contained 0 bases not matched to a gene.

This clone was counted between two and nine times. This rearrangement joins TRBV2 to TRBJ1-2, with 7 bases aligning to TRBD1. The ends lost 5 bases at V and 4 bases at J; junction bases unmatched: 10. Germline assignment: CDR1 SNHLY and CDR2 FYNNEI. The CDR3 length is 15 residues. The CDR3 DNA is TGTGCCAGCAGTAAAGACGTTGGGACAGCCTATGGCTACACCTTC. This translates into CASSKDVGTAYGYTF.

The V gene is TRBV19, the J gene TRBJ1-1, with D perhaps matching TRBD1 (5 bases). The CDR3 sequence is 12 residues long. Germline V gene lookup returns CDR1 LNHDA and CDR2 SQIVND (reference sequence). V lost 3 bases and J 8 bases, leaving 10 bases between the germline ends. This CDR3 reads CASSMQGGEAFF. CDR3 in DNA: TGTGCCAGTAGTATGCAGGGAGGGGAAGCTTTCTTT. Filled out from reference TRBV19 and TRBJ1-1, the complete variable domain reads DGGITQSPKYLFRKEGQNVTLSCEQNLNHDAMYWYRQDPGQGLRLIYYSQIVNDFQKGDIAEGYSVSREKKESFPLTVTSAQKNPTAFYLCASSMQGGEAFFGQGTRLTVV.